This is a list of T cell receptor beta chains from one sample in a study of identical twins. TCRdb passed the 5' RACE reads through MiXCR, listing each CDR3 protein once. The sample records fewer than 550,000 distinct CDR3 sequences, nearly 15% being singletons. The same specimen was also included in a second study, on yellow fever vaccine responses in identical twins.

Sequencing was done on a sample of CD4+ T cells sorted from blood. These receptors all come from a woman under 30 in good health. Both conserved end residues are part of each CDR3. Each record gives: clone size, J gene, V gene, D gene, CDR3 protein, CDR3 DNA. D genes are given only for firm matches. Expanded clones get a size class; other rows say once, few or many, or leave the size out.

few TRBJ2-2 TRBV3-1 TRBD2 CASSQGAGVGLGELFF TGTGCCAGCAGCCAAGGGGCGGGAGTCGGGCTCGGGGAGCTGTTTTTT
NA TRBJ1-1 TRBV2 NA CASSDDRRIAEAFF TGTGCCAGCAGTGACGACCGACGAATCGCTGAAGCTTTCTTT
few TRBJ2-2 TRBV20-1 NA CSAGSLFQGAGTNTGELFF TGCAGTGCTGGCTCCCTCTTCCAAGGGGCAGGAACAAACACCGGGGAGCTGTTTTTT
NA TRBJ2-1 TRBV20-1 NA CSAPHYNEQFF TGCAGTGCTCCCCATTACAATGAGCAGTTCTTC
few TRBJ2-3 TRBV10-1 NA CASSRRSTDTQYF TGCGCCAGCAGCCGAAGATCCACAGATACGCAGTATTTT
NA TRBJ2-7 TRBV7-9 TRBD1 CASSYMTGNYEQYF TGTGCCAGCAGCTACATGACAGGGAACTACGAGCAGTACTTC
few TRBJ2-2 TRBV12-3/TRBV12-4 NA CASRRPGFGELFF TGTGCCAGCAGGCGCCCGGGGTTCGGGGAGCTGTTTTTT
NA TRBJ1-2 TRBV4-2 TRBD1 CASGDSHRANYGYTF TGTGCCAGCGGGGACAGCCACCGTGCTAACTATGGCTACACCTTC
NA TRBJ1-1 TRBV12-3/TRBV12-4 NA CASSLTRANTEAFF TGTGCCAGCAGTTTAACCAGGGCGAACACTGAAGCTTTCTTT
NA TRBJ2-3 TRBV24-1 NA CATSDPGEAVRTDTQYF TGTGCCACCAGTGATCCGGGAGAAGCCGTTCGCACAGATACGCAGTATTTT
few TRBJ2-6 TRBV6-1 NA CASRAGEAGANVLTF TGTGCCAGCAGAGCAGGGGAGGCTGGGGCCAACGTCCTGACTTTC
NA TRBJ1-1 TRBV10-3 TRBD1 CAISESGQKNTEAFF TGTGCCATCAGTGAGTCGGGACAGAAGAACACTGAAGCTTTCTTT
NA TRBJ2-1 TRBV28 NA CASSSAARVSYNEQFF TGTGCCAGCAGTTCAGCGGCCAGGGTTTCCTACAATGAGCAGTTCTTC
NA TRBJ2-3 TRBV5-1 NA CASSSDGRPSSTDTQYF TGCGCCAGCAGCTCGGACGGTCGCCCATCTAGCACAGATACGCAGTATTTT
many TRBJ1-1 TRBV12-3/TRBV12-4 TRBD1 CASSLMGQGYTEAFF TGTGCCAGCAGTTTGATGGGACAGGGGTACACTGAAGCTTTCTTT
NA TRBJ2-1 TRBV10-1 NA CASSESGPRDEQFF TGCGCCAGCAGTGAGTCTGGGCCGCGCGATGAGCAGTTCTTC
many TRBJ2-1 TRBV24-1 TRBD2 CATSDPGTSGKNEQFF TGTGCCACCAGTGACCCCGGGACTAGCGGGAAGAATGAGCAGTTCTTC
NA TRBJ1-1 TRBV6-1 TRBD1 CASSGQGILNTEAFF TGTGCCAGCAGTGGACAGGGGATTCTCAACACTGAAGCTTTCTTT
many TRBJ2-2 TRBV12-3/TRBV12-4 TRBD2 CAIAKREASTGELFF TGTGCCATCGCCAAGCGGGAGGCATCCACCGGGGAGCTGTTTTTT
NA TRBJ1-2 TRBV29-1 NA CSVFPQEALTSNYGYTF TGCAGCGTTTTTCCACAGGAGGCCCTCACCTCTAACTATGGCTACACCTTC
NA TRBJ2-1 TRBV9 NA CASSVAGGSGHNEQFF TGTGCCAGCAGCGTAGCTGGAGGGTCCGGCCACAATGAGCAGTTCTTC
few TRBJ2-7 TRBV20-1 TRBD2 CSASGPLAFAFYEQYF TGCAGTGCTAGTGGCCCACTAGCGTTCGCCTTCTACGAGCAGTACTTC
NA TRBJ1-1 TRBV27 NA CATEQEPDRNTEAFF TGTGCCACTGAGCAGGAGCCGGACAGGAACACTGAAGCTTTCTTT
NA TRBJ1-1 TRBV12-3/TRBV12-4 NA CASSPRGGPNTEAFF TGTGCCAGCAGTCCACGGGGGGGACCGAACACTGAAGCTTTCTTT
NA TRBJ1-5 TRBV29-1 NA CSVAWGGNQPQHF TGCAGCGTTGCCTGGGGAGGCAATCAGCCCCAGCATTTT
NA TRBJ2-2 TRBV10-3 TRBD1 CATELGTGIAGELFF TGTGCCACCGAACTGGGGACAGGGATTGCCGGGGAGCTGTTTTTT
NA TRBJ2-3 TRBV20-1 NA CSASGGPTDTQYF TGCAGTGCTAGCGGGGGCCCCACAGATACGCAGTATTTT
few TRBJ2-1 TRBV24-1 NA CATSDLSSRTTNEQFF TGTGCCACCAGTGATTTGTCTAGCCGAACGACCAATGAGCAGTTCTTC
few TRBJ2-5 TRBV11-2 NA CASSLVRVAGAETQYF TGTGCCAGCAGCTTAGTTCGGGTCGCGGGGGCAGAGACCCAGTACTTC
few TRBJ2-1 TRBV12-3/TRBV12-4 NA CASSLARGGARVEQFF TGTGCCAGCAGTTTGGCCAGAGGGGGGGCGCGCGTTGAGCAGTTCTTC
NA TRBJ1-2 TRBV11-2 NA CASSLGYGLGRGAYGYTF TGTGCCAGCAGCTTAGGGTACGGCCTCGGTCGGGGCGCTTATGGCTACACCTTC
NA TRBJ2-2 TRBV27 TRBD2 CASSPREGSNTGELFF TGTGCCAGCAGTCCGCGGGAGGGCTCGAACACCGGGGAGCTGTTTTTT
NA TRBJ2-7 TRBV29-1 NA CSAKWGYEQYF TGCAGCGCTAAATGGGGGTACGAGCAGTACTTC
few TRBJ2-1 TRBV14 NA CASSRVGTVNSDEQFF TGTGCCAGCAGCCGGGTTGGGACCGTCAATTCGGATGAGCAGTTCTTC
few TRBJ2-5 TRBV14 TRBD1 CASSSGQVGETQYF TGTGCCAGCAGCTCCGGACAGGTCGGAGAGACCCAGTACTTC
few TRBJ2-5 TRBV9 TRBD1 CASSAQGVGETQYF TGTGCCAGCAGCGCACAGGGGGTTGGAGAGACCCAGTACTTC
NA TRBJ2-3 TRBV20-1 NA CSARDPERYTDTQYF TGCAGTGCTAGAGATCCAGAGCGATACACAGATACGCAGTATTTT
few TRBJ2-3 TRBV5-1 TRBD1 CASSWRQGVTDTQYF TGCGCCAGCAGCTGGCGACAGGGAGTGACAGATACGCAGTATTTT
once TRBJ1-6 TRBV28 NA CATAKGNSPLHF TGTGCCACCGCAAAAGGGAATTCACCCCTCCACTTT
NA TRBJ2-2 TRBV6-5 TRBD1 CASSYSGSDRGRNTGELFF TGTGCCAGCAGTTACTCAGGCAGCGACAGGGGGCGGAACACCGGGGAGCTGTTTTTT